The source of this TCR beta chain is a study of T cell changes during pregnancy in multiple sclerosis. The assay was immunoSEQ multiplex PCR, and TCRdb's table has in-frame clones only and misses some. The table shows 78,000 or so clones, with just over 90% occurring only once. The length of the CDR3 is 13 residues. The ends lost 6 bases at V and 5 bases at J; junction bases unmatched: 3. Germline CDR1 is MNHNS and CDR2 is SASEGT. The sequencing used peripheral blood, collected before pregnancy. This chain links TRBV6-1 with TRBJ2-3, with 9 positions matching TRBD1. This TCR came from a female donor with multiple sclerosis, enrolled in a pregnancy study. The CDR3 sequence is CASSLTGGDTQYF. The DNA of the CDR3 is TGTGCCAGCAGCCTGACAGGGGGAGATACGCAGTATTTT.